The T cell receptor (beta chain) under discussion was sequenced for a study of blood T cell repertoires in COVID-19. Across the whole study: Sites in the United States, Italy and Spain provided acute and convalescent COVID-19 samples.

The CDR3 length is 15 residues. Germline CDR1 is MNHEY and CDR2 is SMNVEV (reference sequence). The V segment lost 2 bases and the J segment 4 bases; nucleotides outside the gene matches: 5. This table comes from immunoSEQ multiplex PCR, and its TCRdb copy is limited to in-frame clones, with some not included. This table has 95,000 to 130,000 clones, 70% to 85% appearing once. The chain links TRBV27 to TRBJ2-3; 8 bases agree with TRBD2. Sample: peripheral blood. The sequence was collected from a man between 70 and 80 years old with active or convalescent COVID-19. The CDR3 protein is CASSLKRERSDTQYF. CDR3 DNA sequence: TGTGCCAGCAGTTTAAAGCGGGAGAGGTCAGATACGCAGTATTTT.